This T cell receptor (beta chain) was sequenced for a study of blood T cell repertoires in COVID-19. For the study at large: From the United States, Italy and Spain came samples of acute and convalescent COVID-19. From T cells, B-cell-depleted T cells, or PBMCs came the material, which was cDNA or gDNA.

V shed 3 bases and J 4 bases; nucleotides not matched to a gene: 2. The CDR3 has 14 residues. Germline CDR1 reads MNHNS; CDR2 reads SASEGT. As processed by the authors: Scientists estimated how many nucleated cells there were by amplifying reference gene primers. Libraries were prepared by immunoSEQ multiplex PCR; TCRdb keeps only in-frame clonotypes and omits some of them. The V and J calls and clone size are taken from that table; D and trimming were inferred from the DNA. This repertoire shows 95,000 or so clones, 70% to 85% found once; its top ten account for about 24%. The chain recombines TRBV6-1 with TRBJ1-4; TRBD1 aligns across 7 bases. This receptor was taken from a human donor in a cohort sampled during active COVID-19. Source material: peripheral blood. CDR3 residues: CASSEGQNNEKLFF. DNA of the CDR3: TGTGCCAGCAGTGAGGGACAGAATAATGAAAAACTGTTTTTT.